These 25 T cell receptor beta chains originate from one sample sequenced in a study of cytomegalovirus exposure and HLA in healthy donors. In the PCR, 60 Vbeta and 13 Jbeta primers were used. Assay used: immunoSEQ multiplex PCR; TCRdb lists only in-frame clones, some missing. This table holds 130,000 or so clones, about 74% found once. The sample comprised PBMCs. The receptors derive from a woman aged 60 to 75 in good health and CMV-seronegative.

The rearrangement links TRBV7-3 to TRBJ1-1; D perhaps matches TRBD1 (6 bases). Looked up from germline, CDR1 is SGHTA and CDR2 is FQGTGA. This CDR3 spans 14 amino acids. V lost 4 bases and J lost 2, with 11 bases in between. The CDR3 loop is CASSSQGTNTEAFF. The CDR3 DNA reads TGTGCCAGCAGCTCACAGGGAACAAACACTGAAGCTTTCTTT.

V usage is TRBV2 and J usage is TRBJ1-5; D is possibly TRBD1 (5 bases). Germline V gene data show CDR1 as SNHLY and CDR2 as FYNNEI. The length of the CDR3 is 14 residues. With 7 bases removed from V and 3 bases from J, the gap between germline ends came to 13 bases. CDR3 in amino acids: CASKGTGANQPQHF. The CDR3 DNA follows: TGTGCCAGCAAAGGGACGGGAGCCAATCAGCCCCAGCATTTT.

On this clone: The same CDR3 can be traced to other DNA sequences in this sample. CDR3 DNA: TGTGCCAGCAGCTTAGTCGGGAGCTCCTACGAGCAGTACTTC. Residues: CASSLVGSSYEQYF. This sequence joins TRBV7-9 and TRBJ2-7, with a weak D call TRBD2 (6 bases). V was pared by 1 base and J by 0 bases, with 7 bases between. Germline V gives CDR1 SEHNR, CDR2 FQNEAQ (reference sequence). The CDR3 has 14 residues.

The chain uses TRBV7-2 and TRBJ1-6; 8 bases agree with TRBD1. The germline CDR1 and CDR2 sequences are SGHTA and FQGNSA. Trimming at V came to 1 base and at J to 9 bases, leaving 2 bases not matched to a gene. The CDR3 consists of 14 residues. The CDR3 sequence: CASSLGQGSSPLHF. The CDR3 nucleotides read TGTGCCAGCAGCTTAGGACAGGGGTCTTCACCCCTCCACTTT.

The chain carries TRBV19 and TRBJ2-5, with 8 nucleotides matching TRBD2. CDR3 length: 13 residues. CDR1 is LNHDA, CDR2 SQIVND, per germline (reference sequence). V gave up 10 bases and J gave up 2 bases; unmatched junction bases: 6. CDR3 DNA sequence: TGTGCCACCAGTTCGGGGGGGCAAGAGACCCAGTACTTC. Translated: CATSSGGQETQYF.

The genes are TRBV2 and TRBJ2-6; 8 positions match TRBD1. The CDR3 runs 17 residues. V gave up 7 bases and J gave up 1 base; unmatched junction bases: 9. CDR1 is SNHLY and CDR2 is FYNNEI in the germline V gene. The CDR3 DNA reads TGTGCCAGCACGAACATCAGGGGGCAGTCTGGGGCCAACGTCCTGACTTTC. It yields the protein CASTNIRGQSGANVLTF.

The chain carries TRBV7-3 and TRBJ2-1; 16 bases fit TRBD2. CDR3 length: 19 residues. Per the germline V gene, CDR1 is SGHTA and CDR2 is FQGTGA. V shed 1 base, J shed 9 bases, and the junction held 12 bases outside the gene matches. The CDR3 coding sequence is TGTGCCAGCAGCTTAAGGGGGAAGGGACTAGCGGGAGGGCTCAGTGAGCAGTTCTTC. Its translation: CASSLRGKGLAGGLSEQFF.

The V call is TRBV7-2, the J call TRBJ2-5; tentative D call: TRBD2 (6 bases). This CDR3 comprises 14 residues. V was cut by 2 bases and J by 6 bases, with 13 bases left in between. CDR1 is SGHTA and CDR2 is FQGNSA in the germline V gene. DNA for the CDR3: TGTGCCAGCAGCTTATCCCCTAGCGTCAAGACCCAGTACTTC. It encodes CASSLSPSVKTQYF.

A word on this clone: The sample contains more than one DNA sequence encoding this CDR3. The chain is built from TRBV27 and TRBJ1-1; no firm D call. Germline V gene sequence: CDR1 MNHEY, CDR2 SMNVEV (reference sequence). V was pared by 2 bases and J by 4 bases, with 8 bases between. The CDR3 consists of 13 residues. CDR3 sequence: CASSLAEGTEAFF. The CDR3 bases are TGTGCCAGCAGTTTAGCAGAGGGCACTGAAGCTTTCTTT.

The rearrangement links TRBV29-1 to TRBJ2-2; 7 bases map to TRBD1. Germline CDR1 SQVTM, CDR2 ANQGSEA. The J segment lost 0 bases and the V segment lost 7 bases, leaving 5 bases of the junction unmatched. This CDR3 comprises 14 residues. Written as DNA, the CDR3 is TGCAGCGCTAGGACAGGAACGAACACCGGGGAGCTGTTTTTT. The encoded protein is CSARTGTNTGELFF.

V usage is TRBV18 and J usage is TRBJ2-7; a weak D match, TRBD2 (6 bases). Germline V lookup: CDR1 KGHSH, CDR2 LQKENI. V shed 2 bases and J shed 5 bases, with 10 bases lying between them. The CDR3 has 13 residues. The CDR3: CASSPRRGHEQYF. The CDR3 DNA reads TGTGCCAGCTCACCAAGGAGGGGACACGAGCAGTACTTC.

In this sample, this clone turned up a few times. The chain couples TRBV5-1 to TRBJ2-7; TRBD2 agrees at 14 bases. This CDR3 spans 16 amino acids. Germline assignment: CDR1 SGHRS and CDR2 YFSETQ. The V gene end was trimmed by 2 bases and the J gene end by 4 bases; junction bases not matched to a gene: 5. The CDR3 DNA follows: TGCGCCAGCAGCTTTGGGACTAGCGGGAGTGAGTACGAGCAGTACTTC. Translation gives CASSFGTSGSEYEQYF.

The chain carries TRBV27 and TRBJ1-2, with 7 bases identical to TRBD1. Germline V gene data show CDR1 as MNHEY and CDR2 as SMNVEV (reference sequence). This CDR3 comprises 14 residues. V lost 6 bases and J lost 8; bases outside the gene matches: 12. The CDR3 nucleotides read TGTGCCAGCAGCCCTGACAGGGAAGTATGGGGCTACACCTTC. Translation: CASSPDREVWGYTF.

The chain joins TRBV7-9 to TRBJ2-5, with D possibly being TRBD1 (5 bases). V was pared by 4 bases and J by 5 bases, with 17 bases between. CDR1 is SEHNR and CDR2 is FQNEAQ in the germline V gene (reference sequence). The CDR3 loop spans 15 amino acids. The CDR3 loop reads CASSSPGPKGETQYF. CDR3 bases: TGTGCCAGCAGCTCTCCTGGGCCGAAGGGGGAGACCCAGTACTTC. The variable domain in full, completed from reference TRBV7-9 and TRBJ2-5, reads DTGVSQNPRHKITKRGQNVTFRCDPISEHNRLYWYRQTLGQGPEFLTYFQNEAQLEKSRLLSDRFSAERPKGSFSTLEIQRTEQGDSAMYLCASSSPGPKGETQYFGPGTRLLVL.

V usage is TRBV7-9 and J usage is TRBJ1-4; 7 bases align to TRBD1. The CDR3 contains 15 residues. Germline assignment: CDR1 SEHNR and CDR2 FQNEAQ (reference sequence). V shed 4 bases and J 5 bases; nucleotides not matched to a gene: 7. In nucleotides, the CDR3 is TGTGCCAGCAGCTATCGACAGGGTAGGAATGAAAAACTGTTTTTT. It encodes CASSYRQGRNEKLFF.

This sequence joins TRBV15 and TRBJ1-1; 9 bases are shared with TRBD1. After removal of 1 base from V and 0 bases from J, the junction contained 9 bases not matched to a gene. Germline CDR1 LNHNV, CDR2 YYDKDF (reference sequence). The CDR3 loop spans 18 amino acids. The CDR3 bases are TGTGCCACCAGCAGAGGAGACAGGGGGAGACTGGTGAACACTGAAGCTTTCTTT. The encoded protein is CATSRGDRGRLVNTEAFF.

The chain uses TRBV5-4 and TRBJ2-5, with 7 bases aligning to TRBD1. The trim removed 3 bases at V and 5 bases at J, leaving 10 bases unmatched. The CDR3 covers 15 residues. The germline CDR1 and CDR2 sequences are SGHNT and YYREEE (reference sequence). The CDR3 sequence: CASSSTGESGETQYF. CDR3 nucleotides: TGTGCCAGCAGCTCAACAGGGGAAAGTGGGGAGACCCAGTACTTC.

The rearrangement uses TRBV29-1 and TRBJ1-1; D is ambiguous. V lost 8 bases to trimming and J lost 1 base, with 11 bases between them. The CDR3 has 12 residues. The germline V gene has CDR1 SQVTM and CDR2 ANQGSEA. The CDR3 sequence: CSWGGWNTEAFF. CDR3 DNA sequence: TGCAGCTGGGGAGGGTGGAACACTGAAGCTTTCTTT. Full variable domain (missing parts from reference TRBV29-1 and TRBJ1-1): SAVISQKPSRDICQRGTSLTIQCQVDSQVTMMFWYRQQPGQSLTLIATANQGSEATYESGFVIDKFPISRPNLTFSTLTVSNMSPEDSSIYLCSWGGWNTEAFFGQGTRLTVV.

The chain uses TRBV7-3 and TRBJ2-7, with TRBD1 identical over 7 bases. With 5 bases clipped from V and 5 bases from J, the junction kept 9 bases outside the gene matches. The CDR3 spans 14 residues. Germline assignment: CDR1 SGHTA and CDR2 FQGTGA. The CDR3 DNA reads TGTGCCAGCAGCCCGGAACAGGGGCACAACGAGCAGTACTTC. This sequence encodes CASSPEQGHNEQYF.

The rearrangement links TRBV14 to TRBJ1-2; D is possibly TRBD1 (6 bases). This CDR3 region has 14 residues. Looked up from germline, CDR1 is SGHDN and CDR2 is FVKESK. The V and J ends lost 2 bases and 4 bases respectively, with 11 bases between them. The CDR3 protein is CASSQFSTGYGYTF. Here the CDR3 DNA reads TGTGCCAGCAGCCAATTTTCGACAGGCTATGGCTACACCTTC.

The chain is built from TRBV5-4 and TRBJ1-1; D gene ambiguous. V lost 0 bases and J lost 4, with 10 bases in between. The CDR3 covers 14 residues. The germline V gene has CDR1 SGHNT and CDR2 YYREEE (reference sequence). CDR3 DNA: TGTGCCAGCAGCTTGGATCCGGGTACCACTGAAGCTTTCTTT. Protein product: CASSLDPGTTEAFF.

This chain joins TRBV30 and TRBJ2-2; maybe TRBD2 (5 bases). CDR1 and CDR2 (germline): GTSNPN, SVGIG (reference sequence). This CDR3 has 14 residues. V was cut by 3 bases and J by 6 bases, with 14 bases left in between. Here the CDR3 reads CAWRSLLGSGELFF. The CDR3 DNA sequence: TGTGCCTGGAGGAGCTTACTAGGGTCCGGGGAGCTGTTTTTT.

The CDR3 region is CASSRGALETQYF. For the CDR3, the DNA is TGCGCCAGCAGCAGGGGGGCGCTAGAGACCCAGTACTTC. The chain employs TRBV10-2 and TRBJ2-5; perhaps TRBD1 as D (7 bases). V gave up 6 bases and J gave up 4 bases, with 12 bases separating them. Per germline, CDR1 WSHSY and CDR2 SAAADI. The length of the CDR3 is 13 residues.

The sample holds a few counts of this clone. V usage is TRBV11-2 and J usage is TRBJ2-7; 7 nucleotides align to TRBD1. The V segment lost 5 bases and the J segment 3 bases; nucleotides outside the gene matches: 10. There are 15 residues in the CDR3. CDR1 is SGHAT, CDR2 FQNNGV, per germline. CDR3 bases: TGTGCCAGCAGCCCCCACCGACAGGGAGTCTACGAGCAGTACTTC. This encodes CASSPHRQGVYEQYF.

This clone was counted once. In the same sample, other DNA sequences code for this CDR3. This chain joins TRBV6-6 and TRBJ2-7; possibly TRBD2 for D (5 bases). Germline V lookup: CDR1 MNHNY, CDR2 SVGAGI (reference sequence). V was shortened by 5 bases and J by 1 base, with 6 bases between the two germline ends. CDR3 length: 12 residues. The CDR3 DNA sequence: TGTGCCAGCAGTGGACTTTCCTACGAGCAGTACTTC. Translating it yields CASSGLSYEQYF.